This TCR beta chain emerged from a study of CD8+CD57+ T cells in acquired aplastic anemia. On the study more broadly: Yields of DNA that came from sorted CD4+ and CD8+ cells averaged roughly 3.2 ug. General study points: Levels of CD8+ Simpson's diversity were not significantly distinct in patients versus controls. Patients shared 25 to 30 CD8+ CDR3 sequences with controls.

Remarks on this clonotype: Its antigen is undetermined.

Genomic DNA acted as the template from which TCR beta VDJ combination and CDR3 sequence profiling were carried out. MiXCR, run by TCRdb on the reads, gives a single entry per CDR3 protein. Altogether more than 250,000 distinct CDR3 sequences are present, around 60% being singletons, with the ten largest covering 8%. Sample: sorted CD4+, CD8+, or CD8+CD57+ T cells (not recorded which) from PBMCs. This receptor was identified in a human donor with severe aplastic anemia or a healthy control (not recorded which).

CDR3 region: CASKQGGRTDTQYF. In DNA, the CDR3 is TGCGCCAGCAAACAGGGAGGTAGGACAGATACGCAGTATTTT. The chain is built from TRBV5-1 and TRBJ2-3; D may correspond to TRBD1 or TRBD2 (6 bases each). In germline, CDR1 is SGHRS, CDR2 YFSETQ. This CDR3 has 14 residues. Trimming stripped 6 bases from V and 3 bases from J, with 14 bases between.